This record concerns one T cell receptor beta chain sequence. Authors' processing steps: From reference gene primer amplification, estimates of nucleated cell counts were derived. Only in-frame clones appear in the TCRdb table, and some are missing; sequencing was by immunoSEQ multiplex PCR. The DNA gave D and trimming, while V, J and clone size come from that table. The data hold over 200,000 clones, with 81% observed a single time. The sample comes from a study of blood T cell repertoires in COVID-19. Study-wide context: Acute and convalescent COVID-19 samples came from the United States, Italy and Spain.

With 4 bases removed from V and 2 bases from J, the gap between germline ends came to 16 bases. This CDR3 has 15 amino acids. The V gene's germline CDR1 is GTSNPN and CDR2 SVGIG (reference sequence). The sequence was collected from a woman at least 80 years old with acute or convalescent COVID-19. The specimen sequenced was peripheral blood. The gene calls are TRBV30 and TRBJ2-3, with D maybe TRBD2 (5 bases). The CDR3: CAWTTFGLPTDTQYF. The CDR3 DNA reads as TGTGCCTGGACCACCTTCGGACTTCCCACAGATACGCAGTATTTT.